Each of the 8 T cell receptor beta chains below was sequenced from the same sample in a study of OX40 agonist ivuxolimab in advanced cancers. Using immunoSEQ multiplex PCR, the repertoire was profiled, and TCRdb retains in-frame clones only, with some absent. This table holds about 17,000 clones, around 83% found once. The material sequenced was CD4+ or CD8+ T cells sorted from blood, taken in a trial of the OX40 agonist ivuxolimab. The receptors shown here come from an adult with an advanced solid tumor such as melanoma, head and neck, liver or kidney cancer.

CDR3 protein: CASSSQQGNNEQFF. Here the CDR3 DNA reads TGCGCCAGCAGCTCCCAACAGGGTAACAATGAGCAGTTCTTC. The V call is TRBV5-1, the J call TRBJ2-1; TRBD1 might be the D (6 bases). Germline CDR1 reads SGHRS; CDR2 reads YFSETQ. Trimming took 3 bases from V and 5 from J, leaving 12 bases between them. The CDR3 contains 14 residues.

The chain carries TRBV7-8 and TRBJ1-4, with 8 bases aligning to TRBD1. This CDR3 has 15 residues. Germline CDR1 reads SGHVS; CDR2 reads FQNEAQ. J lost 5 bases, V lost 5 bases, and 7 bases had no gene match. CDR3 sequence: CASSPRQGLNEKLFF. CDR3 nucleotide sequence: TGTGCCAGCAGCCCGAGACAGGGGCTAAATGAAAAACTGTTTTTT.

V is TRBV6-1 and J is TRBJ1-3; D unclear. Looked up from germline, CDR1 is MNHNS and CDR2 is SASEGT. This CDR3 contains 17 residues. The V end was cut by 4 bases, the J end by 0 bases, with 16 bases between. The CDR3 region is CASSGPLTLYSGNTIYF. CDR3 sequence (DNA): TGTGCCAGCAGTGGACCTCTGACTCTCTACTCTGGAAACACCATATATTTT.

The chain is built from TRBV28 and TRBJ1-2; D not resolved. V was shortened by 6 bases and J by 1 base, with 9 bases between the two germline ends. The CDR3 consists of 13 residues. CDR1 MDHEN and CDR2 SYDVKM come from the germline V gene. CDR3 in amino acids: CASSIRNNYGYTF. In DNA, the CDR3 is TGTGCCAGCAGCATCCGTAATAACTATGGCTACACCTTC.

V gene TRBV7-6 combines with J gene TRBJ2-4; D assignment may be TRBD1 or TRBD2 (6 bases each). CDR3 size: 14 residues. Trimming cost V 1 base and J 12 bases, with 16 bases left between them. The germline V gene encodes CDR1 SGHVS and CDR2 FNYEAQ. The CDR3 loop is CASSLGASRGPQYF. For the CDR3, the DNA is TGTGCCAGCAGCTTAGGTGCTAGCCGGGGGCCTCAGTACTTC.

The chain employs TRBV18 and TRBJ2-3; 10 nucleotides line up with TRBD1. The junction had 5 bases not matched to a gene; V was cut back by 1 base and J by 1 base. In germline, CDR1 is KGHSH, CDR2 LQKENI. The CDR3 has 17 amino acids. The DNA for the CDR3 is TGTGCCAGCTCACCACGCCTGACAGGGGGCGGCACAGATACGCAGTATTTT. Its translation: CASSPRLTGGGTDTQYF.

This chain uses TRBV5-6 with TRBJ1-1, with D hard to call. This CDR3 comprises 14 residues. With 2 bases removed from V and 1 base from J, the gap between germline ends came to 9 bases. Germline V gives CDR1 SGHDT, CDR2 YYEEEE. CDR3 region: CASSFSWKNTEAFF. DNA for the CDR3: TGTGCCAGCAGCTTCTCTTGGAAGAACACTGAAGCTTTCTTT. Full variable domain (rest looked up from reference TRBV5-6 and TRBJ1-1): DAGVTQSPTHLIKTRGQQVTLRCSPKSGHDTVSWYQQALGQGPQFIFQYYEEEERQRGNFPDRFSGHQFPNYSSELNVNALLLGDSALYLCASSFSWKNTEAFFGQGTRLTVV.

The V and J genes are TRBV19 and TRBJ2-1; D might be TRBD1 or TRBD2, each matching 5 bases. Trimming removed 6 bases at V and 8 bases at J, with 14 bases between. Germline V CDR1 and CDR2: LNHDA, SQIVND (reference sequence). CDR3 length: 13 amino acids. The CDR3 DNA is TGTGCCAGTAGCGGGACCCCAAGGTATGAGCAGTTCTTC. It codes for CASSGTPRYEQFF.